Presented here are 14 T cell receptor beta chains from one specimen sequenced in a study of blood T cell repertoires in COVID-19. Assay: immunoSEQ multiplex PCR; the TCRdb copy retains only in-frame clones and omits some. The sample holds a few hundred thousand clones; over 75% are singletons and the top ten take 6.5% to 8.5%. The sample taken for sequencing was PBMCs or T cells enriched from blood (not recorded which). The receptors shown here come from a woman aged 40 to 50 with acute COVID-19.

There are many counts of this clone. The chain uses TRBV3-1 (or the pseudogene TRBV3-2) and TRBJ2-3; D perhaps matches TRBD1 (6 bases). Trimming took 2 bases from V and 6 from J, leaving 12 bases between them. CDR1 LGHDT and CDR2 YNNKEL come from the germline V gene (reference sequence). There are 14 residues in the CDR3. CDR3 in amino acids: CASSQPQGTDTQYF. The CDR3 nucleotides are TGTGCCAGCAGCCAACCCCAGGGGACGGATACGCAGTATTTT.

The chain combines TRBV7-6 with TRBJ2-5; D gene unclear. The CDR3 extends over 14 amino acids. Trimming stripped 4 bases from V and 3 bases from J, with 12 bases between. Germline V gene sequence: CDR1 SGHVS, CDR2 FNYEAQ. CDR3 protein: CASSSPIGEETQYF. Here the CDR3 DNA reads TGTGCCAGCAGCTCTCCAATCGGAGAAGAGACCCAGTACTTC. The full variable domain, in which reference TRBV7-6 and TRBJ2-5 provide the parts outside the CDR3, is GAGVSQSPRYKVTKRGQDVALRCDPISGHVSLYWYRQALGQGPEFLTYFNYEAQQDKSGLPNDRFSAERPEGSISTLTIQRTEQRDSAMYRCASSSPIGEETQYFGPGTRLLVL.

The J gene is TRBJ2-7, the V gene TRBV7-8; weak D call: TRBD1 (6 bases). The germline V and J ends were trimmed by 2 bases and 4 bases, with 12 bases remaining between them. CDR3 length: 14 amino acids. Germline-derived CDR1 and CDR2 are SGHVS and FQNEAQ. The DNA for the CDR3 is TGTGCCAGCAGCTTATTAACAGGGAGTTACGAGCAGTACTTC. Protein: CASSLLTGSYEQYF. Looking up the rest from reference TRBV7-8 and TRBJ2-7 gives the full variable domain: GAGVSQSPRYKVAKRGQDVALRCDPISGHVSLFWYQQALGQGPEFLTYFQNEAQLDKSGLPSDRFFAERPEGSVSTLKIQRTQQEDSAVYLCASSLLTGSYEQYFGPGTRLTVT.

The chain links TRBV2 to TRBJ1-1; 8 nucleotides align to TRBD1. Losses at the gene ends were 10 bases for V and 3 bases for J; bases not matched to a gene: 7. The CDR3 is 13 amino acids. Germline V CDR1 and CDR2: SNHLY, FYNNEI. In DNA form, the CDR3 reads TGTGCCAACAACAGGGGGGCGTACACTGAAGCTTTCTTT. It specifies CANNRGAYTEAFF.

The J gene is TRBJ2-3, the V gene TRBV7-3, with D possibly TRBD2 on 7 matching bases. Looked up from germline, CDR1 is SGHTA and CDR2 is FQGTGA. The CDR3 contains 17 residues. Trimming left V 5 bases short and J 4 bases short, with 22 bases between. The CDR3 bases are TGTGCCAGCAGCCGACTGGGGGCGGGAGCAGCGGCAGATACGCAGTATTTT. It codes for CASSRLGAGAAADTQYF.

A single count supports this clone. The chain couples TRBV5-1 to TRBJ2-7, with 7 bases identical to TRBD1. Germline V CDR1 and CDR2: SGHRS, YFSETQ. The junction had 6 bases not matched to a gene; V was cut back by 0 bases and J by 0 bases. The CDR3 contains 16 residues. The CDR3 sequence: CASSLARDRYSYEQYF. As DNA, the CDR3 is TGCGCCAGCAGCTTGGCCCGGGACAGATACTCCTACGAGCAGTACTTC. The full variable domain, rest sourced from reference TRBV5-1 and TRBJ2-7, is KAGVTQTPRYLIKTRGQQVTLSCSPISGHRSVSWYQQTPGQGLQFLFEYFSETQRNKGNFPGRFSGRQFSNSRSEMNVSTLELGDSALYLCASSLARDRYSYEQYFGPGTRLTVT.

This clone was found once. A read error may account for a junction end that differs from germline. This chain uses TRBV7-7 with TRBJ2-1, with 11 bases matching TRBD2. Germline lookup yields CDR1 SSHAT and CDR2 FNYEAQ (reference sequence). The CDR3 has 15 residues. CDR3 residues: CASSLAGGPGSEQFF. In DNA, the CDR3 is TGTGCTAGCAGCTTAGCGGGAGGGCCAGGTAGTGAGCAGTTCTTC.

The chain carries TRBV2 and TRBJ1-5; D may be TRBD1 (5 bases). CDR1 and CDR2 (germline): SNHLY, FYNNEI. V lost 1 base, J lost 4 bases, and 8 bases lay in between. This CDR3 has 14 amino acids. The CDR3 loop reads CASSEGGRNQPQHF. In nucleotides, the CDR3 is TGTGCCAGCAGTGAAGGGGGCCGGAATCAGCCCCAGCATTTT. The entire variable domain, with the rest obtained from reference TRBV2 and TRBJ1-5, is as follows: EPEVTQTPSHQVTQMGQEVILRCVPISNHLYFYWYRQILGQKVEFLVSFYNNEISEKSEIFDDQFSVERPDGSNFTLKIRSTKLEDSAMYFCASSEGGRNQPQHFGDGTRLSIL.

The chain uses TRBV27 and TRBJ2-7, with 9 bases fitting TRBD1. CDR1 and CDR2 (germline): MNHEY, SMNVEV (reference sequence). J was trimmed by 0 bases and V by 5 bases; bases with no gene match: 8. The CDR3 is made up of 16 amino acids. CDR3 region: CASSPLGQGSSYEQYF. The CDR3 DNA follows: TGTGCCAGCAGTCCCCTGGGACAGGGTTCCTCCTACGAGCAGTACTTC.

The gene calls are TRBV5-4 and TRBJ2-5; 7 nucleotides match TRBD2. The CDR3 length is 15 residues. The germline CDR1 and CDR2 sequences are SGHNT and YYREEE (reference sequence). V dropped 6 bases and J dropped 2; count of bases not matched to a gene: 10. The CDR3 bases are TGTGCCAGCACTCCACCTGGCGGGAGACAAGAGACCCAGTACTTC. The encoded protein is CASTPPGGRQETQYF. Drawing the rest from reference TRBV5-4 and TRBJ2-5, the complete variable domain is ETGVTQSPTHLIKTRGQQVTLRCSSQSGHNTVSWYQQALGQGPQFIFQYYREEENGRGNFPPRFSGLQFPNYSSELNVNALELDDSALYLCASTPPGGRQETQYFGPGTRLLVL.

V gene TRBV3-1 (or the pseudogene TRBV3-2) combines with J gene TRBJ1-2; weak D call: TRBD1 (5 bases). The germline V gene encodes CDR1 LGHDT and CDR2 YNNKEL (reference sequence). There are 14 residues in the CDR3. The V end lost 4 bases, the J end lost 1 base, and 10 bases lay between the germline ends. The CDR3 sequence: CASSLNRINYGYTF. The CDR3, as DNA: TGTGCCAGCAGCCTTAACAGGATTAACTATGGCTACACCTTC.

The V gene is TRBV10-3, the J gene TRBJ2-3; D remains ambiguous. The CDR3 runs 14 residues. Germline V gene data show CDR1 as ENHRY and CDR2 as SYGVKD. Trimming pared 3 bases from V and 2 bases from J, leaving 9 bases between. CDR3 loop: CAISEDTDTDTQYF. In DNA, the CDR3 is TGTGCCATCAGTGAAGACACCGACACAGATACGCAGTATTTT.

J is TRBJ1-6 and V is TRBV11-2; possible D gene TRBD1, 5 bases. Germline V lookup: CDR1 SGHAT, CDR2 FQNNGV. The CDR3 runs to 13 residues. CDR3: CPSTAGVDSPLHF. The CDR3, as DNA: TGTCCTTCTACCGCGGGGGTGGATTCACCCCTCCACTTT.

This clone has more than one count but fewer than ten. The chain carries TRBV5-1 and TRBJ1-1; D is possibly TRBD1 (6 bases). Trimming removed 0 bases at V and 4 bases at J, with 16 bases between. The germline gives CDR1 SGHRS, CDR2 YFSETQ. The CDR3 extends over 16 amino acids. CDR3 coding DNA: TGCGCCAGCAGCTTGGGGACTGGAAGGGGGATCACTGAAGCTTTCTTT. Protein sequence: CASSLGTGRGITEAFF. The entire variable domain, with the rest obtained from reference TRBV5-1 and TRBJ1-1, is as follows: KAGVTQTPRYLIKTRGQQVTLSCSPISGHRSVSWYQQTPGQGLQFLFEYFSETQRNKGNFPGRFSGRQFSNSRSEMNVSTLELGDSALYLCASSLGTGRGITEAFFGQGTRLTVV.